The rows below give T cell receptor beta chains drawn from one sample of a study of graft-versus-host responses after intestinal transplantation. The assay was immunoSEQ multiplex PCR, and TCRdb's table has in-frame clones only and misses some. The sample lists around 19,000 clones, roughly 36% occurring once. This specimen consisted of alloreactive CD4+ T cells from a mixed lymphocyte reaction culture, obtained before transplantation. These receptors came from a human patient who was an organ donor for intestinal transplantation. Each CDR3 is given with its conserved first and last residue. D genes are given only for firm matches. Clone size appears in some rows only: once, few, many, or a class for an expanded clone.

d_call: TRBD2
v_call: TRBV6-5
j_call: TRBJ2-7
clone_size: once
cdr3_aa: CASRRGVYEQYF
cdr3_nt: TGTGCCAGCAGACGGGGGGTCTACGAGCAGTACTTC

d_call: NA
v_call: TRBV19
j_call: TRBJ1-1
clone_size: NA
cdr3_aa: CASSIGRGPYTEAFF
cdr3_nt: TGTGCCAGTAGTATAGGGAGGGGACCTTACACTGAAGCTTTCTTT

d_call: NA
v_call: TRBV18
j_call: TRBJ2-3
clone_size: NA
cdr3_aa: CASSPGVWSTDTQYF
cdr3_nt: TGTGCCAGCTCACCGGGAGTCTGGAGCACAGATACGCAGTATTTT

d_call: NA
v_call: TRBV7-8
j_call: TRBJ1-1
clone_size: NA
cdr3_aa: CASSLGGFGRNTEAFF
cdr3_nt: TGTGCCAGCAGCTTAGGAGGTTTTGGCAGGAACACTGAAGCTTTCTTT

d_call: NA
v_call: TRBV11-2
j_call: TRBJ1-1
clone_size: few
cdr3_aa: CASSLGGVRAFF
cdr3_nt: TGTGCCAGCAGCTTAGGGGGGGTGCGTGCTTTCTTT

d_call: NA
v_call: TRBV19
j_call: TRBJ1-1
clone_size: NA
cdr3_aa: CASSTDRSMNTEAFF
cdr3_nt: TGTGCCAGTAGTACGGACAGAAGCATGAACACTGAAGCTTTCTTT

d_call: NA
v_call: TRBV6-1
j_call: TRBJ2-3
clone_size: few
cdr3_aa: CASLGRFTDTQYF
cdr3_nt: TGTGCCAGTTTGGGGCGGTTCACAGATACGCAGTATTTT

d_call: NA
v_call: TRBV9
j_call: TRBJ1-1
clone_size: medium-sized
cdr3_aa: CASTSLGGTEAFF
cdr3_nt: TGTGCCAGCACATCCTTGGGGGGGACTGAAGCTTTCTTT

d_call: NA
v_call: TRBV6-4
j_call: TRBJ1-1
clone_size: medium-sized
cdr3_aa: CASKAVPSNTEAFF
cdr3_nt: TGTGCCAGCAAGGCGGTGCCATCTAACACTGAAGCTTTCTTT

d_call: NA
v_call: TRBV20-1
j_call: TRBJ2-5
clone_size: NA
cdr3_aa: CSAYRQATQYF
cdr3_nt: TGCAGTGCTTACCGTCAGGCGACCCAGTACTTC

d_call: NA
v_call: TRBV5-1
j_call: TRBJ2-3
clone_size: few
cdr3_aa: CASSQASQVTDTQYF
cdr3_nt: TGCGCCAGCAGCCAGGCTTCTCAGGTCACAGATACGCAGTATTTT

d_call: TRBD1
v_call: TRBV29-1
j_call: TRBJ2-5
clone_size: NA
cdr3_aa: CSVWTGGEETQYF
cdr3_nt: TGCAGCGTCTGGACAGGGGGCGAAGAGACCCAGTACTTC

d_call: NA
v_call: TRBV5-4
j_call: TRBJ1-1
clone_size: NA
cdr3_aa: CASSYSGTEAFF
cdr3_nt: TGTGCCAGCAGCTACTCGGGGACTGAAGCTTTCTTT

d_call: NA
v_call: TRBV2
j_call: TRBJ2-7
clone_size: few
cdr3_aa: CASSEGRVNYEQYF
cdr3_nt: TGTGCCAGCAGTGAAGGGAGGGTAAACTACGAGCAGTACTTC

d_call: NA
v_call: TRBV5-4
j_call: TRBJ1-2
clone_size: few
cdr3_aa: CASSLDTLPKNYGYTF
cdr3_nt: TGTGCCAGCAGCTTGGACACCCTACCGAAGAACTATGGCTACACCTTC

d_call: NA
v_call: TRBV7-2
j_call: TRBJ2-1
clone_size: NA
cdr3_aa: CASSLGRTSRDNEQFF
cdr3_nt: TGTGCCAGCAGCTTAGGCCGGACCTCTAGAGACAATGAGCAGTTCTTC

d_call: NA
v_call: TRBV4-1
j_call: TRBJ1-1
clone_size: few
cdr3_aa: CASSYQPRGTEAFF
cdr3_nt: TGCGCCAGCAGCTATCAACCTAGAGGCACTGAAGCTTTCTTT

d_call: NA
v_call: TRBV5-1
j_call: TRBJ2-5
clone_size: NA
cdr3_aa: CASSLALAQETQYF
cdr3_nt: TGCGCCAGCAGCTTGGCCCTAGCCCAAGAGACCCAGTACTTC

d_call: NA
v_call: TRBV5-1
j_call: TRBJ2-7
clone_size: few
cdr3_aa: CASSLEKPIYEQYF
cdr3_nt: TGCGCCAGCAGCCTCGAAAAGCCTATCTACGAGCAGTACTTC

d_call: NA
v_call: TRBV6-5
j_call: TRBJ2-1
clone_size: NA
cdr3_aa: CASSYFREPPYNEQFF
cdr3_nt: TGTGCCAGCAGTTATTTCAGGGAGCCCCCCTACAATGAGCAGTTCTTC

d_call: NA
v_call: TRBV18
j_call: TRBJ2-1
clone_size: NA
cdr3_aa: CASSPLLGVNEQFF
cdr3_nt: TGTGCCAGCTCACCACTTCTAGGTGTCAATGAGCAGTTCTTC

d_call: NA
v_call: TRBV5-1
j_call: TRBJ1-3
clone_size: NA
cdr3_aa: CASSFGSSSGNTIYF
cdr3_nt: TGCGCCAGCAGCTTCGGGAGCAGCTCTGGAAACACCATATATTTT

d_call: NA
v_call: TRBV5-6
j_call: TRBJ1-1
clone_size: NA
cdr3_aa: CASSKTVVTEAFF
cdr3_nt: TGTGCCAGCAGCAAGACAGTGGTCACTGAAGCTTTCTTT

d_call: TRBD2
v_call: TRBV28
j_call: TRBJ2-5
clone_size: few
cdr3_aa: CASSPSGGLPETQYF
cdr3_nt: TGTGCCAGCAGTCCTAGCGGGGGGCTACCCGAGACCCAGTACTTC

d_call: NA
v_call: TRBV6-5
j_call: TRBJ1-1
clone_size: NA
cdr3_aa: CASSSLLENTEAFF
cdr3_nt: TGTGCCAGCAGTTCTCTTTTGGAGAACACTGAAGCTTTCTTT

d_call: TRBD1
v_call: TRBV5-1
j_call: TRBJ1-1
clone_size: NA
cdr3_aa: CASSLGDRTEAFF
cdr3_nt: TGCGCCAGCAGCTTGGGGGACAGGACTGAAGCTTTCTTT

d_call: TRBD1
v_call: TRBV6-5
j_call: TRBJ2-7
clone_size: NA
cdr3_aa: CASIDRGPPYEQYF
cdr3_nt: TGTGCCAGCATCGACAGGGGACCCCCCTACGAGCAGTACTTC

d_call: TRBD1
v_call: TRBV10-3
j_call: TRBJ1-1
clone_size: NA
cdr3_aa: CATGQGRTEAFF
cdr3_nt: TGTGCCACCGGACAGGGACGTACTGAAGCTTTCTTT

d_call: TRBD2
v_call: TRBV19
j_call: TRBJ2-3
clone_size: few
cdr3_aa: CASSSGAGSVPSTQYF
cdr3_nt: TGTGCCAGTAGTAGCGGAGCGGGAAGCGTCCCTAGTACGCAGTATTTT

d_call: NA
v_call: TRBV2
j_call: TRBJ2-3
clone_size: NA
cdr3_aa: CASSPQGTDTQYF
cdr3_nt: TGTGCCAGCAGCCCTCAGGGGACAGATACGCAGTATTTT

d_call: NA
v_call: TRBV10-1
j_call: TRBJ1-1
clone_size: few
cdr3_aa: CASSEGGLSEAFF
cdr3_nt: TGCGCCAGCAGTGAAGGGGGGCTAAGCGAAGCTTTCTTT

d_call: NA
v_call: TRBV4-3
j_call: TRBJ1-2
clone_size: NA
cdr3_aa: CASSRSLGGADYGYTF
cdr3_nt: TGCGCCAGCAGCCGGAGCCTGGGGGGGGCGGACTATGGCTACACCTTC

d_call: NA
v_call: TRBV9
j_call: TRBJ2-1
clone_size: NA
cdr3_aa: CASSPNLGGRASAEQFF
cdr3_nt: TGTGCCAGCAGCCCAAACCTAGGGGGGAGGGCCTCGGCTGAGCAGTTCTTC

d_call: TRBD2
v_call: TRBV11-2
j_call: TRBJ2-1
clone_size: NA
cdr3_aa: CASSLVAGGNEQFF
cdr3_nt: TGTGCCAGCAGCTTAGTAGCGGGAGGCAATGAGCAGTTCTTC

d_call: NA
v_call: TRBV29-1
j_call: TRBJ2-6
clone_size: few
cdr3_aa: CSVEGDSGANVLTF
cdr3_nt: TGCAGCGTTGAAGGGGACTCTGGGGCCAACGTCCTGACTTTC

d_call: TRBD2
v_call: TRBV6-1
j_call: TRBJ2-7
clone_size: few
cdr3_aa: CASSAGGPPYEQYF
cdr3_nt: TGTGCCAGCAGTGCGGGAGGGCCCCCCTACGAGCAGTACTTC

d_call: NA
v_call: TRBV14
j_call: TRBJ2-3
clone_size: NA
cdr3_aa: CASSPGPEGGTDTQYF
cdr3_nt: TGTGCCAGCAGCCCCGGCCCGGAGGGGGGGACAGATACGCAGTATTTT

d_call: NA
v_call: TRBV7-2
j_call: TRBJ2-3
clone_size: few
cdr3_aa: CASSSTLEADAQYF
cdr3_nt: TGTGCCAGCAGCTCGACTCTTGAAGCGGATGCGCAGTATTTT

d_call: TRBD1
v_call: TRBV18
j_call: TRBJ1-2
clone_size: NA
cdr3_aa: CASSPGQGAGYTF
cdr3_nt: TGTGCCAGCTCACCGGGACAGGGGGCTGGCTACACCTTC

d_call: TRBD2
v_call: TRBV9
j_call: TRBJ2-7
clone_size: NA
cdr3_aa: CASSGLAGGEQYF
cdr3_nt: TGTGCCAGCAGCGGACTAGCGGGAGGCGAGCAGTACTTC

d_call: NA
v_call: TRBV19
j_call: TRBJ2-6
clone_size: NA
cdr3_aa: CASSPHSQGGVSGANVLTF
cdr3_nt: TGTGCCAGTAGTCCCCATTCGCAGGGGGGGGTTTCAGGGGCCAACGTCCTGACTTTC

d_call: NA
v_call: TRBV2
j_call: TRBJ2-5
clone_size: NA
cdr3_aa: CASSANQETQYF
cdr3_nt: TGTGCCAGCAGTGCTAATCAAGAGACCCAGTACTTC

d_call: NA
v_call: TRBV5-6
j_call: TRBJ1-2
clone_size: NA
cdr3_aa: CASSLGENNYGYTF
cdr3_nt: TGTGCCAGCAGCCTGGGGGAGAATAACTATGGCTACACCTTC

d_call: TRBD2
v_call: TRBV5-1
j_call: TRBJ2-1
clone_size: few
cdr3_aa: CASSFNSGSWNEQFF
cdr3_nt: TGCGCCAGCAGCTTTAACAGCGGGAGTTGGAATGAGCAGTTCTTC

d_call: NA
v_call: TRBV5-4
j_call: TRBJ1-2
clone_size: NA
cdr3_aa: CASSPISPNYGYTF
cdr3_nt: TGTGCCAGCAGCCCTATCTCTCCTAACTATGGCTACACCTTC

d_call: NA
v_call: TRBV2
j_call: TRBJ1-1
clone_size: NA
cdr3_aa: CASSVFGGGGTEAFF
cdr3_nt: TGTGCCAGCAGTGTGTTCGGGGGTGGGGGCACTGAAGCTTTCTTT

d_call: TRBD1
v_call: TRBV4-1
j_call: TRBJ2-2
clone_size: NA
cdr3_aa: CASSLSGTGVVTGELFF
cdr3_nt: TGCGCCAGCAGCCTTTCCGGGACAGGGGTTGTGACCGGGGAGCTGTTTTTT

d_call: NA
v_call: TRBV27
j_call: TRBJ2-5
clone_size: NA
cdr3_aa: CASSSINGAQETQYF
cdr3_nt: TGTGCCAGCAGTTCCATTAACGGGGCACAAGAGACCCAGTACTTC

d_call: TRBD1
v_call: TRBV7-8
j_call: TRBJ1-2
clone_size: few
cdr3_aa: CASSSRDRDYGYTF
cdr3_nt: TGTGCCAGCAGCTCCCGGGACAGGGACTATGGCTACACCTTC

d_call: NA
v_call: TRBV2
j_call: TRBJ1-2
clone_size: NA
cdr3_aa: CASRFIGTGGGYTF
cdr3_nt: TGTGCCAGCAGGTTTATCGGGACCGGGGGGGGCTACACCTTC

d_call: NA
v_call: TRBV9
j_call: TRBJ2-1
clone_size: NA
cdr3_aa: CASSVEVVHNEQFF
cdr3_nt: TGTGCCAGCAGCGTAGAGGTGGTTCATAATGAGCAGTTCTTC

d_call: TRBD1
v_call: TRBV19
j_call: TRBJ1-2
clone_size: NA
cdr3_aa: CASSTQGLGYGYTF
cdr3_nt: TGTGCCAGTAGTACACAGGGGCTGGGCTATGGCTACACCTTC